The 23 T cell receptor beta chains presented below share a single source sample, sequenced in a study of T cell responses to AZD1222 COVID-19 vaccine. The method was immunoSEQ multiplex PCR; TCRdb's version includes in-frame clones alone and lacks a portion of them. The sample lists 100,000 to 150,000 clones, around 94% occurring once. The specimen was peripheral blood, collected on day 0 of AZD1222 vaccination. Receptors were obtained from an adult in good health.

The chain is built from TRBV5-6 and TRBJ1-1, with D possibly TRBD1 on 5 matching bases. The CDR3 totals 15 residues. From germline, CDR1 is SGHDT and CDR2 YYEEEE. V dropped 4 bases and J dropped 1 base, with 14 bases sitting between them. CDR3 nucleotides: TGTGCCAGCAGCACCCGGCCAGGGCGGAACACTGAAGCTTTCTTT. It translates to CASSTRPGRNTEAFF.

The chain carries TRBV30 and TRBJ2-7; tentative D call: TRBD1 (5 bases). This CDR3 is built from 13 residues. CDR1 is GTSNPN, CDR2 SVGIG, per germline (reference sequence). Trimming removed 4 bases at V and 3 bases at J, with 13 bases between. The chain's CDR3 is CAWNLGARYEQYF. The CDR3, as DNA: TGTGCCTGGAATTTAGGGGCCCGCTACGAGCAGTACTTC.

The chain combines TRBV5-4 with TRBJ2-1, with 9 bases fitting TRBD1. The CDR3 is 16 amino acids. Germline assignment: CDR1 SGHNT and CDR2 YYREEE (reference sequence). V was pared by 4 bases and J by 7 bases, with 12 bases of the junction left unmatched. The CDR3 protein is CASSGGSGQGKNEQFF. CDR3 DNA sequence: TGTGCCAGCAGCGGGGGTTCGGGACAGGGTAAAAATGAGCAGTTCTTC.

The chain couples TRBV19 to TRBJ1-1, with unresolved D. Germline-derived CDR1 and CDR2 are LNHDA and SQIVND (reference sequence). This CDR3 region has 14 residues. Trimming took 5 bases from V and 0 from J, leaving 10 bases between them. In nucleotides, the CDR3 is TGTGCCAGTAGTGTTATAGTCATGAACACTGAAGCTTTCTTT. It is translated as CASSVIVMNTEAFF.

V is TRBV5-1 and J is TRBJ2-5; a weak D match, TRBD2 (5 bases). The CDR3 covers 14 residues. The germline V and J ends were trimmed by 6 bases and 4 bases, with 16 bases remaining between them. The germline V gene has CDR1 SGHRS and CDR2 YFSETQ. The CDR3: CASKKASAGETQYF. CDR3 bases: TGCGCCAGCAAGAAGGCGAGCGCGGGAGAGACCCAGTACTTC.

This chain uses TRBV7-6 with TRBJ2-2, with D possibly TRBD1 on 5 matching bases. The CDR3 is 15 residues long. The germline gives CDR1 SGHVS, CDR2 FNYEAQ. Trimming shortened V by 1 base and J by 0 bases, and 6 bases separated the two germline ends. CDR3 protein: CASSLGTTNTGELFF. Written as DNA, the CDR3 is TGTGCCAGCAGCTTAGGGACAACGAACACCGGGGAGCTGTTTTTT.

The J gene is TRBJ2-7, the V gene TRBV20-1; D unclear. The V end lost 3 bases, the J end lost 5 bases, and 8 bases lay between the germline ends. The length of the CDR3 is 11 residues. Germline CDR1 is DFQATT and CDR2 is SNEGSKA (reference sequence). The CDR3 sequence: CSASSVDEQYF. DNA for the CDR3: TGCAGTGCTAGTTCAGTCGACGAGCAGTACTTC.

V gene TRBV3-1 (or the pseudogene TRBV3-2) combines with J gene TRBJ2-7; D tentatively reads TRBD1 or TRBD2 (5 bases each). This CDR3 has 16 residues. The germline gives CDR1 LGHDT, CDR2 YNNKEL (reference sequence). The V end lost 4 bases, the J end lost 2 bases, and 18 bases lay between the germline ends. The CDR3 protein is CASSRFEGQGAYEQYF. CDR3 nucleotides: TGTGCCAGCAGCCGCTTTGAGGGGCAGGGCGCCTACGAGCAGTACTTC.

This clone was seen only once. The chain recombines TRBV30 with TRBJ1-2; D gene unclear. Trimming took 0 bases from V and 4 from J, leaving 6 bases between them. Germline-derived CDR1 and CDR2 are GTSNPN and SVGIG (reference sequence). This CDR3 comprises 12 residues. The CDR3 DNA sequence: TGTGCCTGGAGTGTACCGTTCTATGGCTACACCTTC. Residues: CAWSVPFYGYTF.

This clone was seen a single time. The chain employs TRBV7-2 and TRBJ1-1; a weak D match, TRBD1 (5 bases). V was clipped by 8 bases and J by 1 base, with 11 bases between them. CDR1 and CDR2 from the germline V gene are SGHTA and FQGNSA. The CDR3 consists of 13 residues. The CDR3 DNA follows: TGTGCCAGCGGCGACAGCCGGAACACTGAAGCTTTCTTT. Translation gives CASGDSRNTEAFF.

This sequence joins TRBV18 and TRBJ2-1; D uncertain. The V and J ends lost 2 bases and 6 bases respectively, with 5 bases between them. CDR1 is KGHSH, CDR2 LQKENI, per germline. The CDR3 contains 12 residues. CDR3 amino acids: CASSPGSNEQFF. CDR3 coding DNA: TGTGCCAGCTCACCAGGCAGCAATGAGCAGTTCTTC.

The chain combines TRBV5-1 with TRBJ2-7, with 9 bases aligning to TRBD1. The CDR3 has 14 amino acids. Germline CDR1 and CDR2: SGHRS and YFSETQ. V gave up 4 bases and J gave up 2 bases; unmatched junction bases: 4. As DNA, the CDR3 is TGCGCCAGCAGCCTCCGGGACAGGGCCTACGAGCAGTACTTC. Its translation: CASSLRDRAYEQYF. Supplemented by reference TRBV5-1 and TRBJ2-7, the full variable domain reads KAGVTQTPRYLIKTRGQQVTLSCSPISGHRSVSWYQQTPGQGLQFLFEYFSETQRNKGNFPGRFSGRQFSNSRSEMNVSTLELGDSALYLCASSLRDRAYEQYFGPGTRLTVT.

CDR3 residues: CASSLGGGRATDTQYF. As DNA, the CDR3 is TGTGCCAGCAGCTTGGGTGGCGGGAGGGCCACAGATACGCAGTATTTT. The chain is built from TRBV5-4 and TRBJ2-3; 9 bases align to TRBD2. V shed 0 bases, J shed 2 bases, and the junction held 4 bases outside the gene matches. This CDR3 is built from 16 residues. Germline V lookup: CDR1 SGHNT, CDR2 YYREEE (reference sequence). The full variable domain, its missing parts supplied by reference TRBV5-4 and TRBJ2-3, is ETGVTQSPTHLIKTRGQQVTLRCSSQSGHNTVSWYQQALGQGPQFIFQYYREEENGRGNFPPRFSGLQFPNYSSELNVNALELDDSALYLCASSLGGGRATDTQYFGPGTRLTVL.

This clone has only one observation. The V gene is TRBV11-2, the J gene TRBJ2-2; D gene unclear. The germline V gene has CDR1 SGHAT and CDR2 FQNNGV. Trimming pared 0 bases from V and 4 bases from J, leaving 6 bases between. The CDR3 is made up of 14 amino acids. This chain's CDR3 is CASSLDRSTGELFF. The CDR3, as DNA: TGTGCCAGCAGCTTAGATCGCTCCACCGGGGAGCTGTTTTTT.

The chain has TRBV4-1 and TRBJ2-7; D is uncertain. Germline V gives CDR1 MGHRA, CDR2 YSYEKL. CDR3 size: 15 residues. V dropped 0 bases and J dropped 7 bases, with 16 bases sitting between them. CDR3 sequence reads: CASSQDGFATGEQYF. The CDR3 coding sequence is TGCGCCAGCAGCCAAGACGGGTTTGCGACGGGTGAGCAGTACTTC.

The rearrangement uses TRBV6-5 and TRBJ1-2; 7 bases match TRBD1. Germline V gene lookup returns CDR1 MNHEY and CDR2 SVGAGI. V lost 3 bases, J lost 6 bases, and 1 base stayed unmatched. This CDR3 is 12 amino acids long. This chain's CDR3 is CASSYQGDGYTF. The CDR3 nucleotides are TGTGCCAGCAGTTATCAGGGGGATGGCTACACCTTC.

The rearrangement uses TRBV7-9 and TRBJ1-2, with 8 nucleotides matching TRBD1. V shed 5 bases and J 1 base; nucleotides not matched to a gene: 6. The CDR3 sequence is 15 residues long. Germline CDR1 and CDR2: SEHNR and FQNEAQ (reference sequence). The CDR3 DNA reads as TGTGCCAGCAGCCCCCGGACAGGGTTTAACTATGGCTACACCTTC. This gives the protein CASSPRTGFNYGYTF.

The rearrangement joins TRBV7-2 to TRBJ1-1; the D is unclear. Trimming took off 5 bases at V and 1 base at J, with 5 bases between the two ends. From germline, CDR1 is SGHTA and CDR2 FQGNSA. CDR3 size: 12 residues. CDR3 residues: CASSRPNTEAFF. CDR3 nucleotide sequence: TGTGCCAGCAGCCGACCGAACACTGAAGCTTTCTTT.

This chain uses TRBV6-1 with TRBJ2-7; 7 nucleotides agree with TRBD1. This CDR3 is 12 amino acids long. J gave up 6 bases and V 3 bases, and 2 bases lay outside the gene matches. Germline CDR1 reads MNHNS; CDR2 reads SASEGT. The CDR3 bases are TGTGCCAGCAGTGAGAACAGGGGCGAGCAGTACTTC. It specifies CASSENRGEQYF.

This chain uses TRBV20-1 with TRBJ2-7; no definite D call. V lost 5 bases and J lost 2, with 4 bases in between. This CDR3 has 10 amino acids. Germline lookup yields CDR1 DFQATT and CDR2 SNEGSKA (reference sequence). The CDR3 region is CSAGPYEQYF. In DNA, the CDR3 is TGCAGTGCTGGACCCTACGAGCAGTACTTC.

The rearrangement links TRBV30 to TRBJ2-7, with D possibly TRBD2 on 5 matching bases. The CDR3 covers 13 residues. V dropped 5 bases and J dropped 1 base, with 12 bases sitting between them. Germline V lookup: CDR1 GTSNPN, CDR2 SVGIG (reference sequence). The CDR3 nucleotides are TGTGCCTGGTCCGTAGTAGCGTCCTACGAGCAGTACTTC. Translating it yields CAWSVVASYEQYF.

The V gene is TRBV28, the J gene TRBJ2-2, with TRBD2 identical over 7 bases. There are 16 residues in the CDR3. CDR1 is MDHEN, CDR2 SYDVKM, per germline. V was pared by 1 base and J by 5 bases, with 7 bases of the junction left unmatched. The CDR3 region is CASSLSASGYTGELFF. CDR3 bases: TGTGCCAGCAGTTTATCTGCTAGCGGTTATACCGGGGAGCTGTTTTTT.

J is TRBJ2-1 and V is TRBV15; TRBD2 matches at 9 bases. The junction had 6 bases not matched to a gene; V was cut back by 5 bases and J by 7 bases. In germline, CDR1 is LNHNV, CDR2 YYDKDF (reference sequence). The CDR3 extends over 14 amino acids. The CDR3, as DNA: TGTGCCACCAGCCGGGCTAGCGGGAAAAATGAGCAGTTCTTC. Its translation: CATSRASGKNEQFF.